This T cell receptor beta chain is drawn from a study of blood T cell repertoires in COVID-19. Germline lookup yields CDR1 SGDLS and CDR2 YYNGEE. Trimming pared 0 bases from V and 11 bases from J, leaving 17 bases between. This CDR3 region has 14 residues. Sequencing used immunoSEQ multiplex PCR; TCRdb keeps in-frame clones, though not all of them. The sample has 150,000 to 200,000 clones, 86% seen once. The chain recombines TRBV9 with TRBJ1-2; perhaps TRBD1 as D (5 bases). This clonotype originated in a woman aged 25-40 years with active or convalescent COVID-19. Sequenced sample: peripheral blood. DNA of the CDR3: TGTGCCAGCAGCGTAGGTCGCCGCGGGGACCCATACACCTTC. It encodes CASSVGRRGDPYTF. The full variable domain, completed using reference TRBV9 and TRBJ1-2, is DSGVTQTPKHLITATGQRVTLRCSPRSGDLSVYWYQQSLDQGLQFLIQYYNGEERAKGNILERFSAQQFPDLHSELNLSSLELGDSALYFCASSVGRRGDPYTFGSGTRLTVV.